What follows are 3 T cell receptor beta chains derived from one specimen sequenced in a study of CD8 T cells in Susac syndrome. The RNA, about 0.45 to 1 ug, was put through reverse transcription using random hexamers. TCRdb recomputed calls from the immunoSEQ multiplex PCR reads with MiXCR, one row per CDR3 protein. Of approximately 120,000 distinct CDR3 sequences listed, roughly 92% were seen once; the top ten hold approximately 0.13%. The sample was CD8+ T cells from PBMCs. These receptors originate from a human donor in good health.

The V call is TRBV7-2, the J call TRBJ2-4, with TRBD2 as a possible D gene (7 bases). CDR3 length equals 18 residues. The V gene's germline CDR1 is SGHTA and CDR2 FQGNSA. Between the trimmed V and J ends, which lost 0 bases and 3 bases, there was a span of 18 bases. Here the CDR3 DNA reads TGTGCCAGCAGCTTAGCGCCATTGGGGGGGCTGGGCAAAAACATTCAGTACTTC. Translated, it gives CASSLAPLGGLGKNIQYF.

The chain is built from TRBV28 and TRBJ1-1, with a possible D match to TRBD1 (5 bases). Trimming stripped 7 bases from V and 1 base from J, with 16 bases between. This CDR3 has 15 residues. CDR1 MDHEN and CDR2 SYDVKM come from the germline V gene. CDR3 amino acids: CASIPPQGTNTEAFF. The CDR3 coding sequence is TGTGCCAGCATCCCCCCCCAAGGGACGAACACTGAAGCTTTCTTT.

The rearrangement uses TRBV19 and TRBJ1-5; D remains unclear. The CDR3 consists of 14 residues. Germline V gene lookup returns CDR1 LNHDA and CDR2 SQIVND (reference sequence). Deletions cut 4 bases from V and 2 bases from J, with 9 bases between. This chain's CDR3 is CASSRSAGNQPQHF. CDR3 DNA sequence: TGTGCCAGTAGTAGGTCGGCGGGCAATCAGCCCCAGCATTTT.